The entry below describes one T cell receptor (beta chain). Its antigen is not known. This related bone marrow graft donor gave peripheral blood on the day of marrow donation. Cells defined as naive were viable CD3+CD4+ or CD3+CD8+ and CCR7+CD45RA+CD45RO-CD95-CD27+CD28+. The source of the sample is a study of T cells after posttransplantation cyclophosphamide. Study-level points and caveats: TRB overlap between skin or GI tissue T cells and blood was limited.

Sequenced by immunoSEQ multiplex PCR; TCRdb stores in-frame clones only, minus some. Here the sample spans 19,000 or so clones, 95% to 99% being singletons. The sample was naive CD8+ T cells sorted from PBMCs. This TCR derives from a man in his forties in good health, CMV-negative, and a related stem cell transplant donor.

As DNA, the CDR3 is TGCGCCAGCAGCCAAGATAAGAGACAGGGGGATGGTACCTACGAGCAGTACTTC. As protein: CASSQDKRQGDGTYEQYF. J is TRBJ2-7 and V is TRBV4-1; 9 bases align to TRBD1. V shed 0 bases and J 2 bases; nucleotides not matched to a gene: 11. Germline CDR1 reads MGHRA; CDR2 reads YSYEKL. The CDR3 covers 18 residues.